This is a list of T cell receptor beta chains from one sample in a study of shared T cell receptors in the human thymus. Measured with immunoSEQ multiplex PCR; TCRdb has only the in-frame clones, and not every one. The repertoire consists of roughly 660,000 clones, with around nine tenths occurring once and the leading ten covering about 0.01%. These same records also appear under a second study, on human thymus T cells.

Sample: thymocytes. The receptors stem from a boy under two years old with a congenital heart defect. CDR3s include the opening cysteine and the closing phenylalanine or tryptophan. Fields, in order: CDR3 DNA, CDR3 protein, J gene, clone size, D gene, V gene. D genes are given only for firm matches. Clone size, where shown, is once, few, many, or a class for clones that have expanded.

CDR3nt: TGTGCCAGCTCACCAGTGGCGGGGTCCTCCTACGAGCAGTACTTC
CDR3aa: CASSPVAGSSYEQYF
j_gene: TRBJ2-7
abundance: -
d_gene: -
v_gene: TRBV18

CDR3nt: TGTGCCAGCAGTGTCCGGGACAGGGGCTACGAGCAGTACTTC
CDR3aa: CASSVRDRGYEQYF
j_gene: TRBJ2-7
abundance: once
d_gene: TRBD1
v_gene: TRBV28

CDR3nt: TGTGCCAGCAGCACACGACAGTATGAAAAGCAGTACTTC
CDR3aa: CASSTRQYEKQYF
j_gene: TRBJ2-7
abundance: -
d_gene: -
v_gene: TRBV21-1

CDR3nt: TGCGCCAGCAGCCAGATACCGGGACAGGGAATCCGGGAGACCCAGTACTTC
CDR3aa: CASSQIPGQGIRETQYF
j_gene: TRBJ2-5
abundance: -
d_gene: TRBD1
v_gene: TRBV4-3

CDR3nt: TGTGCCAGCAGTTTACGGGGGACGGATGAAGCTTTCTTT
CDR3aa: CASSLRGTDEAFF
j_gene: TRBJ1-1
abundance: -
d_gene: -
v_gene: TRBV28

CDR3nt: TGTGCCAGCAGCTTATTCGAGCTAAACACCGGGGAGCTGTTTTTT
CDR3aa: CASSLFELNTGELFF
j_gene: TRBJ2-2
abundance: -
d_gene: -
v_gene: TRBV7-9

CDR3nt: TGTGCCAGCAGTGAACCCCCCGACACTCCCTACGAGCAGTACTTC
CDR3aa: CASSEPPDTPYEQYF
j_gene: TRBJ2-7
abundance: -
d_gene: -
v_gene: TRBV2

CDR3nt: TGTGCCAGCGAGGGCGGGAGGATCGGGAGCACAGATACGCAGTATTTT
CDR3aa: CASEGGRIGSTDTQYF
j_gene: TRBJ2-3
abundance: -
d_gene: TRBD2
v_gene: TRBV2

CDR3nt: TGTGCCAGCAGTCCTGGGACAGGATATAGCAATCAGCCCCAGCATTTT
CDR3aa: CASSPGTGYSNQPQHF
j_gene: TRBJ1-5
abundance: -
d_gene: TRBD1
v_gene: TRBV6-6

CDR3nt: TGTGCCAGCAGTTACAACGCGCGGGCCGCGGGAGATACGCAGTATTTT
CDR3aa: CASSYNARAAGDTQYF
j_gene: TRBJ2-3
abundance: -
d_gene: -
v_gene: TRBV6-5

CDR3nt: TGTGCCAGCAGGGCACGGGGGCGGGAGGGGAGAGAGACCCAGTACTTC
CDR3aa: CASRARGREGRETQYF
j_gene: TRBJ2-5
abundance: -
d_gene: TRBD2
v_gene: TRBV14

CDR3nt: TGTGCCATCAGTGAGCCATCTCTATACTGCTCCTACAATGAGCAGTTCTTC
CDR3aa: CAISEPSLYCSYNEQFF
j_gene: TRBJ2-1
abundance: -
d_gene: -
v_gene: TRBV10-3

CDR3nt: TGTGCCAGCAGTTTACCGAGCCTCCCCCTAAACGAGCAGTACTTC
CDR3aa: CASSLPSLPLNEQYF
j_gene: TRBJ2-7
abundance: -
d_gene: -
v_gene: TRBV28

CDR3nt: TGTGCCAGCTCACCGGGACTAGCGGGATTCCATCCCCTACAGAGCGAGCAGTACTTC
CDR3aa: CASSPGLAGFHPLQSEQYF
j_gene: TRBJ2-7
abundance: -
d_gene: TRBD2
v_gene: TRBV18

CDR3nt: TGTGCCAGCAGCCCGGGACAGGGTATCTACGAGCAGTACTTC
CDR3aa: CASSPGQGIYEQYF
j_gene: TRBJ2-7
abundance: -
d_gene: TRBD1
v_gene: TRBV25-1

CDR3nt: TGTGCCAGCAGCTTAGATAGCGGGTCCTCCTACGAGCAGTACTTC
CDR3aa: CASSLDSGSSYEQYF
j_gene: TRBJ2-7
abundance: -
d_gene: TRBD2
v_gene: TRBV7-3

CDR3nt: TGCGCCAGCAGCTCCGGGACTCCGGGGGAGCAGTACTTC
CDR3aa: CASSSGTPGEQYF
j_gene: TRBJ2-7
abundance: -
d_gene: -
v_gene: TRBV5-1

CDR3nt: TGTGCCAGCAGCTTATTTCGACTAGCGGGAGTTACAGATACGCAGTATTTT
CDR3aa: CASSLFRLAGVTDTQYF
j_gene: TRBJ2-3
abundance: -
d_gene: TRBD2
v_gene: TRBV11-1

CDR3nt: TGCAGCGTTGAGGGACAGGGATTGAAGGGCAATGAGCAGTTCTTC
CDR3aa: CSVEGQGLKGNEQFF
j_gene: TRBJ2-1
abundance: few
d_gene: TRBD1
v_gene: TRBV29-1

CDR3nt: TGCGCCAGCAGTGAGCCAACAGACAACTACGAGCAGTACTTC
CDR3aa: CASSEPTDNYEQYF
j_gene: TRBJ2-7
abundance: few
d_gene: -
v_gene: TRBV10-2

CDR3nt: TGCGCCAGCAGCTTCCTGTCAGCCCCTTCGGGGACAGATACGCAGTATTTT
CDR3aa: CASSFLSAPSGTDTQYF
j_gene: TRBJ2-3
abundance: -
d_gene: -
v_gene: TRBV5-1

CDR3nt: TGTGCCAGCAGCTTAGGGACAGCCCTCGGGAACACTGAAGCTTTCTTT
CDR3aa: CASSLGTALGNTEAFF
j_gene: TRBJ1-1
abundance: -
d_gene: -
v_gene: TRBV7-9

CDR3nt: TGTGCCAGCGGACGACAGGGTAGTCAAGAGACCCAGTACTTC
CDR3aa: CASGRQGSQETQYF
j_gene: TRBJ2-5
abundance: -
d_gene: TRBD1
v_gene: TRBV27

CDR3nt: TGTGCCAGAAGCTTGGGGCAGGGCGGCTCTGGAAACACCATATATTTT
CDR3aa: CARSLGQGGSGNTIYF
j_gene: TRBJ1-3
abundance: once
d_gene: -
v_gene: TRBV5-3

CDR3nt: TGCGCCAGCAGCCACAAAGAGGGCCGGGGTGGGCTGAGCACAGATACGCAGTATTTT
CDR3aa: CASSHKEGRGGLSTDTQYF
j_gene: TRBJ2-3
abundance: -
d_gene: -
v_gene: TRBV4-3

CDR3nt: TGTGCCAGCAGCCAAGATCGAGATAAGCGGTTCTACAATGAGCAGTTCTTC
CDR3aa: CASSQDRDKRFYNEQFF
j_gene: TRBJ2-1
abundance: -
d_gene: -
v_gene: TRBV4-2

CDR3nt: TGTGCCAGCAGTCCCATTGGGACAGGGGGCTTACTAGAAACCTACAATGAGCAGTTCTTC
CDR3aa: CASSPIGTGGLLETYNEQFF
j_gene: TRBJ2-1
abundance: -
d_gene: TRBD1
v_gene: TRBV2

CDR3nt: TGTGCCAGCAGTACTGAAGCGGGAGATAATGAGCAGTTCTTC
CDR3aa: CASSTEAGDNEQFF
j_gene: TRBJ2-1
abundance: -
d_gene: TRBD2
v_gene: TRBV28

CDR3nt: TGTGCCAGCAGCTTAAGGGACAGGGAATTTCCCGAGCAGTACTTC
CDR3aa: CASSLRDREFPEQYF
j_gene: TRBJ2-7
abundance: -
d_gene: TRBD1
v_gene: TRBV5-4

CDR3nt: TGTGCCAGCAGCTTGGGGGGGGTCCCCTCCTATGGCTACACCTTC
CDR3aa: CASSLGGVPSYGYTF
j_gene: TRBJ1-2
abundance: once
d_gene: -
v_gene: TRBV5-4

CDR3nt: TGTGCCAGCAGCTTAGCGCCCGACTGCCTGGGTAAACACGAGCAGTACTTC
CDR3aa: CASSLAPDCLGKHEQYF
j_gene: TRBJ2-7
abundance: -
d_gene: -
v_gene: TRBV7-2

CDR3nt: TGTGCCAGCAGCTTGGGAGGGAACAATCAGCCCCAGCATTTT
CDR3aa: CASSLGGNNQPQHF
j_gene: TRBJ1-5
abundance: -
d_gene: -
v_gene: TRBV5-6

CDR3nt: TGTGCCAGCAGCTCTAGAACGGGGCAGGGGGCGAATACGCAGTATTTT
CDR3aa: CASSSRTGQGANTQYF
j_gene: TRBJ2-3
abundance: -
d_gene: TRBD1
v_gene: TRBV11-2

CDR3nt: TGTGCCAGCAGCTCTAGCGGTTGGGAGACCCAGTACTTC
CDR3aa: CASSSSGWETQYF
j_gene: TRBJ2-5
abundance: -
d_gene: TRBD2
v_gene: TRBV11-1

CDR3nt: TGTGCCAGCAGCCCCGCGGGGGCGACTAGCGGGAACACCGGGGAGCTGTTTTTT
CDR3aa: CASSPAGATSGNTGELFF
j_gene: TRBJ2-2
abundance: -
d_gene: TRBD2
v_gene: TRBV5-4

CDR3nt: TGTGCCAGCAGCCACTACAATGAGCAGTTCTTC
CDR3aa: CASSHYNEQFF
j_gene: TRBJ2-1
abundance: -
d_gene: -
v_gene: TRBV7-8

CDR3nt: TGTGCCAGCTCACCGACTAGCGGGGGCCTTACCGAGCAGTACTTC
CDR3aa: CASSPTSGGLTEQYF
j_gene: TRBJ2-7
abundance: -
d_gene: TRBD2
v_gene: TRBV18

CDR3nt: TGTGCCAGCCACCAGGACAGGGGGCTGGGGGAGCAGTACTTC
CDR3aa: CASHQDRGLGEQYF
j_gene: TRBJ2-7
abundance: -
d_gene: TRBD1
v_gene: TRBV7-8

CDR3nt: TGCGCCAGCAGCCAAGATAGGGGTCCTCGGAGAGATACGCAGTATTTT
CDR3aa: CASSQDRGPRRDTQYF
j_gene: TRBJ2-3
abundance: -
d_gene: -
v_gene: TRBV4-3

CDR3nt: TGCGCCAGCAGCCCCCAGGGGATACTCAATCAGCCCCAGCATTTT
CDR3aa: CASSPQGILNQPQHF
j_gene: TRBJ1-5
abundance: once
d_gene: -
v_gene: TRBV5-1

CDR3nt: TGTGCCATCAGTGAGTCGGGAGTTAGCTCCTACAATGAGCAGTTCTTC
CDR3aa: CAISESGVSSYNEQFF
j_gene: TRBJ2-1
abundance: -
d_gene: -
v_gene: TRBV10-3

CDR3nt: TGCAGCGTTGGGGGGGGCCGCGATACGCAGTATTTT
CDR3aa: CSVGGGRDTQYF
j_gene: TRBJ2-3
abundance: -
d_gene: -
v_gene: TRBV29-1